Presented here are 20 T cell receptor beta chains from one specimen sequenced in a study of early T cells in non-severe SARS-CoV-2 infection. A single record per CDR3 protein comes from TCRdb applying MiXCR to the 5' RACE reads. The sample consists of approximately 37,000 distinct CDR3 sequences, 4.5% to 5% of them appearing once. The sample taken for sequencing was whole blood. The receptors shown here come from an adult who was a healthcare worker with PCR-confirmed SARS-CoV-2 infection or an uninfected control (not recorded which).

The rearrangement links TRBV29-1 to TRBJ2-1; TRBD2 aligns across 7 bases. The CDR3 covers 13 residues. With V trimmed by 5 bases and J by 9 bases, 10 bases remained unmatched. The germline CDR1 and CDR2 sequences are SQVTM and ANQGSEA. The CDR3: CSVLLTSMGEQFF. CDR3 sequence (DNA): TGCAGCGTTCTATTGACTAGCATGGGTGAGCAGTTCTTC.

This clonotype was seen a few times. The CDR3: CASSPWAGSYEQYF. The CDR3 DNA reads TGTGCCAGCAGTCCCTGGGCAGGGTCCTACGAGCAGTACTTC. This chain uses TRBV12-3 or TRBV12-4 with TRBJ2-7; TRBD1 is a possible D gene (5 bases). The CDR3 spans 14 residues. V lost 5 bases and J 1 base, leaving 12 bases between the germline ends.

This clonotype was picked up many times. The chain is built from TRBV20-1 and TRBJ2-7; 12 positions agree with TRBD1. The CDR3 spans 13 residues. With 5 bases clipped from V and 7 bases from J, the junction kept 6 bases outside the gene matches. Germline loops: CDR1 DFQATT, CDR2 SNEGSKA (reference sequence). This CDR3 reads CSASGQGAHEQYF. Written as DNA, the CDR3 is TGCAGTGCTTCGGGACAGGGGGCGCATGAGCAGTACTTC.

In its sample, this clonotype was seen a few times. This chain links TRBV5-1 with TRBJ2-7; a weak D match, TRBD1 (6 bases). V was pared by 1 base and J by 4 bases, with 12 bases between. Per germline, CDR1 SGHRS and CDR2 YFSETQ. The CDR3 has 14 amino acids. CDR3 bases: TGCGCCAGCAGCTTGCGGACAGATGGGTACGAGCAGTACTTC. It codes for CASSLRTDGYEQYF.

In its sample, this clonotype was seen many times. V is TRBV9 and J is TRBJ2-3; 11 positions match TRBD2. After removal of 4 bases from V and 0 bases from J, the junction contained 4 bases not matched to a gene. Germline CDR1 and CDR2: SGDLS and YYNGEE. The length of the CDR3 is 16 residues. The CDR3 coding sequence is TGTGCCAGCAGCCCTCTAGCGGGAGGTAGCACAGATACGCAGTATTTT. Translating gives CASSPLAGGSTDTQYF. Full variable domain (rest looked up from reference TRBV9 and TRBJ2-3): DSGVTQTPKHLITATGQRVTLRCSPRSGDLSVYWYQQSLDQGLQFLIQYYNGEERAKGNILERFSAQQFPDLHSELNLSSLELGDSALYFCASSPLAGGSTDTQYFGPGTRLTVL.

This clonotype has ten or more counts. The V call is TRBV30, the J call TRBJ1-4; the D is unclear. CDR3 size: 14 residues. Germline V gene lookup returns CDR1 GTSNPN and CDR2 SVGIG (reference sequence). V was cut by 3 bases and J by 4 bases, with 12 bases left in between. CDR3 nucleotide sequence: TGTGCCTGGAGGCCTGGGAGAGATAATGAAAAACTGTTTTTT. Its protein is CAWRPGRDNEKLFF.

This clonotype has ten or more counts. The chain combines TRBV12-3 or TRBV12-4 with TRBJ1-6; TRBD1 matches 9 bases. V lost 6 bases to trimming and J lost 9 bases; unmatched junction nucleotides: 9. The CDR3 length is 15 residues. CDR3: CASSPGTGMGSPLHF. For the CDR3, the DNA is TGTGCCAGCAGCCCAGGGACAGGGATGGGTTCACCCCTCCACTTT.

This chain connects TRBV7-2 to TRBJ2-7; D possibly corresponds to TRBD2 (6 bases). Between the trimmed V and J ends, which lost 0 bases and 2 bases, there was a span of 8 bases. The CDR3 runs to 14 residues. Per the germline V gene, CDR1 is SGHTA and CDR2 is FQGNSA. The CDR3 loop reads CASSLAGGAYEQYF. The CDR3 region has the DNA TGTGCCAGCAGCTTAGCGGGGGGAGCCTACGAGCAGTACTTC.

The J gene is TRBJ2-1, the V gene TRBV2; no clear D gene. Per the germline V gene, CDR1 is SNHLY and CDR2 is FYNNEI. The length of the CDR3 is 16 residues. The V end lost 1 base, the J end lost 2 bases, and 12 bases lay between the germline ends. The CDR3 sequence: CASSEERTLTYNEQFF. The CDR3 coding sequence is TGTGCCAGCAGTGAAGAACGGACCCTTACCTACAATGAGCAGTTCTTC. The complete variable domain, with remaining parts taken from reference TRBV2 and TRBJ2-1, reads EPEVTQTPSHQVTQMGQEVILRCVPISNHLYFYWYRQILGQKVEFLVSFYNNEISEKSEIFDDQFSVERPDGSNFTLKIRSTKLEDSAMYFCASSEERTLTYNEQFFGPGTRLTVL.

This clonotype was recorded many times. CDR3 amino acids: CATSRDPYTYEQYF. The DNA of the CDR3 is TGTGCCACCAGCAGAGATCCGTATACCTACGAGCAGTACTTC. The chain is built from TRBV15 and TRBJ2-7, with no clear D. The CDR3 is 14 amino acids. Germline CDR1 and CDR2: LNHNV and YYDKDF (reference sequence). Trimming stripped 0 bases from V and 2 bases from J, with 8 bases between.

This clonotype was seen a few times. The chain employs TRBV3-1 and TRBJ2-3; D perhaps matches TRBD2 (6 bases). V was clipped by 0 bases and J by 6 bases, with 13 bases between them. CDR3 size: 15 residues. The germline V gene has CDR1 LGHDT and CDR2 YNNKEL (reference sequence). The CDR3 here is CASSQDGGLRDTQYF. The CDR3, as DNA: TGTGCCAGCAGCCAAGATGGGGGACTGAGGGATACGCAGTATTTT.

This chain uses TRBV27 with TRBJ2-3, with unresolved D. This CDR3 comprises 12 residues. V was trimmed by 7 bases and J by 0 bases, leaving 5 bases between them. The germline gives CDR1 MNHEY, CDR2 SMNVEV (reference sequence). The CDR3: CASTSSTDTQYF. CDR3 nucleotide sequence: TGTGCCAGCACCTCTAGCACAGATACGCAGTATTTT.

This clonotype appeared many times. This chain uses TRBV24-1 with TRBJ2-3, with 12 nucleotides matching TRBD2. CDR1 KGHDR and CDR2 SFDVKD come from the germline V gene. The CDR3 is 16 residues long. V dropped 4 bases and J dropped 7; count of bases not matched to a gene: 8. The chain's CDR3 is CATSDPASGGANTQYF. As DNA, the CDR3 is TGTGCCACCAGTGACCCGGCTAGCGGGGGGGCAAATACGCAGTATTTT.

This clonotype was counted many times. The chain recombines TRBV27 with TRBJ1-2; D is ambiguous. With 0 bases removed from V and 1 base from J, the gap between germline ends came to 9 bases. The CDR3 totals 15 residues. In germline, CDR1 is MNHEY, CDR2 SMNVEV (reference sequence). The CDR3: CASSLSPNGNYGYTF. For the CDR3, the DNA is TGTGCCAGCAGTTTATCGCCGAACGGTAACTATGGCTACACCTTC.

In this sample, this clonotype turned up many times. This chain joins TRBV29-1 and TRBJ2-5; 7 bases line up with TRBD2. Unmatched junction bases numbered 4, after V lost 4 bases and J lost 5 bases. This CDR3 comprises 12 residues. Germline V CDR1 and CDR2: SQVTM, ANQGSEA. CDR3 region: CSVVGEGETQYF. CDR3 DNA sequence: TGCAGCGTTGTGGGGGAGGGGGAGACCCAGTACTTC. The full variable domain, its missing parts supplied by reference TRBV29-1 and TRBJ2-5, is SAVISQKPSRDICQRGTSLTIQCQVDSQVTMMFWYRQQPGQSLTLIATANQGSEATYESGFVIDKFPISRPNLTFSTLTVSNMSPEDSSIYLCSVVGEGETQYFGPGTRLLVL.

There are many counts of this clonotype. The chain uses TRBV5-5 and TRBJ2-1; TRBD1 matches 8 bases. This CDR3 comprises 14 residues. V dropped 5 bases and J dropped 5; count of bases not matched to a gene: 6. Germline V gives CDR1 SGHKS, CDR2 YYEKEE (reference sequence). The CDR3 region has the DNA TGTGCCAGCAGACGAACGACAGGGGACAATGAGCAGTTCTTC. The encoded protein is CASRRTTGDNEQFF.

Many counts were recorded for this clonotype. This chain joins TRBV7-9 and TRBJ2-7; 10 nucleotides line up with TRBD1. Germline V CDR1 and CDR2: SEHNR, FQNEAQ (reference sequence). The V gene end was trimmed by 2 bases and the J gene end by 4 bases; junction bases not matched to a gene: 8. The CDR3 runs 16 residues. This CDR3 is CASSLRQGADRYEQYF. The CDR3 DNA is TGTGCCAGCAGCTTACGACAGGGGGCTGATCGGTACGAGCAGTACTTC.

The chain carries TRBV29-1 and TRBJ2-2; TRBD1 matches 7 bases. With 6 bases clipped from V and 6 bases from J, the junction kept 7 bases outside the gene matches. Germline V gene data show CDR1 as SQVTM and CDR2 as ANQGSEA. This CDR3 is built from 13 residues. DNA of the CDR3: TGCAGCGTACAGGGGAAATTTGCCGGGGAGCTGTTTTTT. As protein: CSVQGKFAGELFF.

The sample holds many counts of this clonotype. This chain links TRBV5-4 with TRBJ1-2; D may be TRBD1 (6 bases). Per germline, CDR1 SGHNT and CDR2 YYREEE (reference sequence). The CDR3 sequence is 14 residues long. V lost 1 base to trimming and J lost 6 bases, with 13 bases between them. In DNA form, the CDR3 reads TGTGCCAGCAGCTTGATGGGGGCGCCTCATGGCTACACCTTC. It specifies CASSLMGAPHGYTF.

Worth noting for this clonotype: At one boundary the junction diverges from the germline segment, which might be a read error. The V call is TRBV7-7, the J call TRBJ2-5, with 12 nucleotides matching TRBD2. Germline lookup yields CDR1 SSHAT and CDR2 FNYEAQ (reference sequence). This CDR3 has 15 residues. CDR3 nucleotides: TGTGCTAGCAGCCAAGGGACTAGCGGGCAAGAGACCCAGTACTTC. It translates to CASSQGTSGQETQYF.